Listed here are 28 T cell receptor beta chains from one sample, sequenced in a study of T-cell reconstitution after alpha-beta-depleted transplantation in children. Using unique molecular identifiers, the investigators prepared the TCRbeta library. TCRdb processed the PCR reads anew with MiXCR; each CDR3 protein has one entry. The sample includes around 500,000 distinct CDR3 sequences, roughly an eighth seen only once; the top ten take 4.5% to 6%. The material was PBMCs from the stem cell graft donor, obtained from the stem cell graft. The source is a human donor who donated a stem cell graft to a child with combined immunodeficiency.

The chain recombines TRBV12-3 or TRBV12-4 with TRBJ1-2; 9 bases align to TRBD1. Losses at the gene ends were 0 bases for V and 6 bases for J; bases not matched to a gene: 5. This CDR3 is built from 15 residues. The chain's CDR3 is CASSLASGTGNGYTF. CDR3 DNA: TGTGCCAGCAGTTTAGCCTCCGGGACAGGGAATGGCTACACCTTC.

V usage is TRBV6-2 or TRBV6-3 and J usage is TRBJ2-1; 12 nucleotides match TRBD2. The CDR3 totals 21 residues. V dropped 6 bases and J dropped 3; count of bases not matched to a gene: 21. From germline, CDR1 is MNHEY and CDR2 SVGEGT. CDR3 amino acids: CASRPWASGRAGNSVYNEQFF. Written as DNA, the CDR3 is TGTGCCAGCAGACCGTGGGCTAGCGGGAGGGCCGGTAATTCAGTCTACAATGAGCAGTTCTTC.

Concerning this clonotype: A single base separates this from a much larger clone, so it may be a read error. The genes are TRBV12-3 or TRBV12-4 and TRBJ2-1; the match to TRBD1 covers 9 bases. This CDR3 contains 16 residues. V lost 4 bases to trimming and J lost 8 bases; unmatched junction nucleotides: 12. CDR3 region: CASSSSVTGGFHEQFF. DNA of the CDR3: TGTGCCAGCAGTTCATCCGTGACAGGGGGGTTCCATGAGCAGTTCTTC.

In this sample, this clonotype turned up a few times. The chain joins TRBV2 to TRBJ1-1, with unresolved D. The germline V gene encodes CDR1 SNHLY and CDR2 FYNNEI. With 1 base removed from V and 9 bases from J, the gap between germline ends came to 9 bases. The CDR3 is 12 residues long. CDR3 nucleotide sequence: TGTGCCAGCAGTGAAGGTTGGCGAAAAGCTTTCTTT. It yields the protein CASSEGWRKAFF.

The sample holds a few counts of this clonotype. This chain links TRBV28 with TRBJ2-1; 10 bases are shared with TRBD2. The germline gives CDR1 MDHEN, CDR2 SYDVKM. The ends lost 6 bases at V and 5 bases at J; junction bases unmatched: 7. CDR3 length equals 15 residues. CDR3 nucleotide sequence: TGTGCCAGCAGAACGGCTAGCGGGAGTAACAATGAGCAGTTCTTC. Its protein is CASRTASGSNNEQFF.

In its sample, this clonotype was seen a few times. The chain has TRBV27 and TRBJ2-1; possibly TRBD1 or TRBD2 for D (5 bases each). V was shortened by 7 bases and J by 2 bases, with 18 bases between the two germline ends. Germline CDR1 and CDR2: MNHEY and SMNVEV (reference sequence). The CDR3 covers 16 residues. The CDR3 region has the DNA TGTGCCAGCACCCCCTTTGGGGACCCGACCTACAATGAGCAGTTCTTC. This gives the protein CASTPFGDPTYNEQFF.

This clonotype was detected many times. The chain uses TRBV29-1 and TRBJ1-2, with 9 bases that match TRBD1. CDR1 is SQVTM and CDR2 is ANQGSEA in the germline V gene. V gave up 3 bases and J gave up 2 bases; unmatched junction bases: 10. This CDR3 is 16 amino acids long. CDR3 amino acids: CSVEWGTGLPNYGYTF. In nucleotides, the CDR3 is TGCAGCGTTGAGTGGGGGACAGGGCTTCCGAACTATGGCTACACCTTC.

The sample holds one count of this clonotype. V is TRBV20-1 and J is TRBJ2-5; D is unresolved. The CDR3 length is 11 residues. Germline CDR1 reads DFQATT; CDR2 reads SNEGSKA (reference sequence). V was clipped by 0 bases and J by 7 bases, with 6 bases between them. The DNA for the CDR3 is TGCAGTGCTAGAGATTTGGCGACCCAGTACTTC. Its protein product is CSARDLATQYF.

The chain employs TRBV9 and TRBJ1-1; 8 bases are shared with TRBD1. Germline values: CDR1 SGDLS, CDR2 YYNGEE. This CDR3 spans 14 amino acids. V gave up 3 bases and J gave up 4 bases; unmatched junction bases: 5. CDR3 bases: TGTGCCAGCAGCGCAGGACAGGGTAGCACTGAAGCTTTCTTT. Amino acids: CASSAGQGSTEAFF. The variable domain in full, completed from reference TRBV9 and TRBJ1-1, reads DSGVTQTPKHLITATGQRVTLRCSPRSGDLSVYWYQQSLDQGLQFLIQYYNGEERAKGNILERFSAQQFPDLHSELNLSSLELGDSALYFCASSAGQGSTEAFFGQGTRLTVV.

This clonotype came up a few times. The chain combines TRBV20-1 with TRBJ2-3; D is unclear. Trimming stripped 0 bases from V and 4 bases from J, with 11 bases between. Germline V CDR1 and CDR2: DFQATT, SNEGSKA (reference sequence). The CDR3 consists of 14 residues. CDR3 sequence (DNA): TGCAGTGCTAGAGATGGGCTCAATTCAGATACGCAGTATTTT. Translating it yields CSARDGLNSDTQYF.

The rearrangement uses TRBV9 and TRBJ2-5; 10 bases align to TRBD2. The V and J ends lost 3 bases and 4 bases, in that order; junction bases with no gene match: 6. The CDR3 consists of 15 residues. Per germline, CDR1 SGDLS and CDR2 YYNGEE. CDR3: CASSAASSGRETQYF. The DNA for the CDR3 is TGTGCCAGCAGCGCAGCCTCTAGCGGGAGAGAGACCCAGTACTTC. Full variable domain (outside the CDR3, taken from reference TRBV9 and TRBJ2-5): DSGVTQTPKHLITATGQRVTLRCSPRSGDLSVYWYQQSLDQGLQFLIQYYNGEERAKGNILERFSAQQFPDLHSELNLSSLELGDSALYFCASSAASSGRETQYFGPGTRLLVL.

CDR3 coding DNA: TGCAGTGCTAGAGGAAGTTCCTCGTACGAGCAGTACTTC. Residues: CSARGSSSYEQYF. This chain joins TRBV20-1 and TRBJ2-7, with D unresolved. The CDR3 loop spans 13 amino acids. CDR1 DFQATT and CDR2 SNEGSKA come from the germline V gene (reference sequence). The V and J ends lost 1 base and 4 bases respectively, with 11 bases between them.

This clonotype has a handful of counts. V and J are TRBV7-9 and TRBJ2-7, with a possible D match to TRBD1 (5 bases). In germline, CDR1 is SEHNR, CDR2 FQNEAQ (reference sequence). Trimming pared 4 bases from V and 6 bases from J, leaving 7 bases between. The CDR3 totals 11 residues. Here the CDR3 DNA reads TGTGCCAGCAGCTGGGGCACCGAGCAGTACTTC. Translated: CASSWGTEQYF.

J is TRBJ1-5 and V is TRBV18; the match to TRBD1 covers 7 bases. CDR1 and CDR2 (germline): KGHSH, LQKENI. V shed 3 bases, J shed 3 bases, and the junction held 11 bases outside the gene matches. The CDR3 covers 17 residues. The CDR3 here is CASSPSFSGQVNQPQHF. In DNA, the CDR3 is TGTGCCAGCTCACCCAGTTTTTCCGGACAGGTCAATCAGCCCCAGCATTTT.

There are a few counts of this clonotype. The chain links TRBV20-1 to TRBJ2-3; D tentatively reads TRBD1 or TRBD2 (6 bases each). Germline V gives CDR1 DFQATT, CDR2 SNEGSKA (reference sequence). The CDR3 is 14 residues long. The CDR3 sequence is CSTHSGGRPDTQYF. CDR3 DNA sequence: TGCAGCACCCACTCCGGGGGCAGGCCAGATACGCAGTATTTT.

This chain uses TRBV6-2 or TRBV6-3 with TRBJ2-6; 10 bases map to TRBD1. Germline V gene sequence: CDR1 MNHEY, CDR2 SVGEGT. V was pared by 11 bases and J by 12 bases, with 4 bases of the junction left unmatched. The CDR3 is 11 amino acids. CDR3 nucleotides: TGTGCCGCAGGGGACAGGGGCGTCCTGACTTTC. This translates into CAAGDRGVLTF.

The chain recombines TRBV6-1 with TRBJ2-5; the match to TRBD1 covers 9 bases. Germline values: CDR1 MNHNS, CDR2 SASEGT. The CDR3 sequence is 14 residues long. With 4 bases clipped from V and 5 bases from J, the junction kept 5 bases outside the gene matches. CDR3 sequence reads: CASSVGQGAETQYF. CDR3 nucleotide sequence: TGTGCCAGCAGTGTGGGACAGGGTGCGGAGACCCAGTACTTC.

The chain employs TRBV20-1 and TRBJ2-5; no clear D. Between the trimmed V and J ends, which lost 0 bases and 0 bases, there was a span of 2 bases. Germline assignment: CDR1 DFQATT and CDR2 SNEGSKA (reference sequence). The CDR3 extends over 12 amino acids. The CDR3 loop is CSAREYQETQYF. For the CDR3, the DNA is TGCAGTGCTAGAGAGTACCAAGAGACCCAGTACTTC.

The genes are TRBV3-1 and TRBJ2-1, with TRBD1 matching over 9 bases. The CDR3 is made up of 19 amino acids. V shed 4 bases and J 3 bases; nucleotides not matched to a gene: 16. Per the germline V gene, CDR1 is LGHDT and CDR2 is YNNKEL (reference sequence). CDR3: CASSLTRDRVLSRYNEQFF. The DNA of the CDR3 is TGTGCCAGCAGCCTCACCCGGGACAGGGTACTGAGTCGCTACAATGAGCAGTTCTTC.

The chain has TRBV6-2 or TRBV6-3 and TRBJ2-2; D call uncertain. This CDR3 is 12 amino acids long. Germline CDR1 reads MNHEY; CDR2 reads SVGEGT. Trimming stripped 2 bases from V and 7 bases from J, with 5 bases between. The CDR3 loop reads CASSYEVGELFF. The CDR3, as DNA: TGTGCCAGCAGTTACGAGGTCGGGGAGCTGTTTTTT.

This clonotype was found many times. The chain has TRBV12-3 or TRBV12-4 and TRBJ1-1, with D possibly matching TRBD1 (6 bases). V lost 0 bases, J lost 5 bases, and 16 bases lay in between. The CDR3 runs to 16 residues. Here the CDR3 DNA reads TGTGCCAGCAGTTTAGCGGGACATCCCCGAAGTACTGAAGCTTTCTTT. The encoded protein is CASSLAGHPRSTEAFF.

The V gene is TRBV25-1, the J gene TRBJ2-3, with D uncertain. The germline gives CDR1 MGHDK, CDR2 SYGVNS. The V gene lost 7 bases and the J gene lost 4 bases, with 6 bases spanning the gap. The CDR3 is 11 residues long. DNA for the CDR3: TGTGCCAGCATCGGCCCAGATACGCAGTATTTT. As protein: CASIGPDTQYF. The variable domain in full, with the rest retrieved from reference TRBV25-1 and TRBJ2-3, is EADIYQTPRYLVIGTGKKITLECSQTMGHDKMYWYQQDPGMELHLIHYSYGVNSTEKGDLSSESTVSRIRTEHFPLTLESARPSHTSQYLCASIGPDTQYFGPGTRLTVL.

The table lists this clonotype with many counts. V is TRBV4-1 and J is TRBJ2-1; 7 positions match TRBD2. From germline, CDR1 is MGHRA and CDR2 YSYEKL. CDR3 length: 14 amino acids. V was clipped by 6 bases and J by 7 bases; unmatched bases: 9. CDR3 sequence reads: CASSPTSVRNEQFF. The CDR3 coding sequence is TGCGCCAGCAGTCCCACTAGCGTGAGGAATGAGCAGTTCTTC.

This clonotype was picked up many times. This chain joins TRBV7-2 and TRBJ2-5, with 14 nucleotides matching TRBD2. The CDR3 is 16 residues long. The germline CDR1 and CDR2 sequences are SGHTA and FQGNSA. Germline trimming cut 0 bases from V and 3 bases from J; bases unmatched to any gene: 0. The CDR3 protein is CASSLAGLAGEETQYF. The CDR3, as DNA: TGTGCCAGCAGCTTAGCGGGACTAGCGGGGGAAGAGACCCAGTACTTC.

The V call is TRBV28, the J call TRBJ2-2; perhaps TRBD2 as D (7 bases). CDR1 and CDR2 (germline): MDHEN, SYDVKM. Trimming removed 3 bases from V and 6 bases from J, with 32 bases in between. The CDR3 has 21 residues. This CDR3 is CASSLWGGAPTNRWSPGELFF. The CDR3 nucleotides are TGTGCCAGCAGTTTGTGGGGGGGGGCGCCAACAAACAGGTGGTCACCCGGGGAGCTGTTTTTT.

This clonotype was recorded a few times. CDR3 in amino acids: CASSLNGQGLTEAFF. The CDR3 DNA reads TGCGCCAGCAGCTTGAACGGACAGGGTTTGACTGAAGCTTTCTTT. V usage is TRBV5-1 and J usage is TRBJ1-1, with 8 bases that match TRBD1. The CDR3 has 15 amino acids. Germline lookup yields CDR1 SGHRS and CDR2 YFSETQ. Losses at the gene ends were 1 base for V and 5 bases for J; bases not matched to a gene: 7. The variable domain in full, completed from reference TRBV5-1 and TRBJ1-1, reads KAGVTQTPRYLIKTRGQQVTLSCSPISGHRSVSWYQQTPGQGLQFLFEYFSETQRNKGNFPGRFSGRQFSNSRSEMNVSTLELGDSALYLCASSLNGQGLTEAFFGQGTRLTVV.

This clonotype showed up many times. The V gene is TRBV6-5, the J gene TRBJ1-6, with a weak D call TRBD1 (5 bases). The CDR3 length is 14 residues. V lost 8 bases to trimming and J lost 6 bases, with 14 bases between them. CDR1 is MNHEY and CDR2 is SVGAGI in the germline V gene. The chain's CDR3 is CASAPRQTNSPLHF. The CDR3 region has the DNA TGTGCCAGCGCTCCGCGACAGACTAATTCACCCCTCCACTTT.

This clonotype occurred many times. V gene TRBV12-3 or TRBV12-4 combines with J gene TRBJ2-7; TRBD2 aligns across 7 bases. The CDR3 covers 15 residues. The V and J ends lost 6 bases and 0 bases, in that order; junction bases with no gene match: 8. Here the CDR3 DNA reads TGTGCCAGCAGCCGGGGGGTAGGGCCCTCCTACGAGCAGTACTTC. As protein: CASSRGVGPSYEQYF.